The 11 T cell receptor beta chains below were found in one sample sequenced in a study of blood T cell repertoires in COVID-19. Here immunoSEQ multiplex PCR was the method, and the copy in TCRdb shows in-frame clones only, minus some. This sample has roughly 250,000 clones, with about 87% found just once. Material: peripheral blood. The receptors originated from a middle-aged woman with acute or convalescent COVID-19.

J is TRBJ2-7 and V is TRBV18, with 7 bases lining up with TRBD1. This CDR3 has 15 amino acids. The germline gives CDR1 KGHSH, CDR2 LQKENI. CDR3 bases: TGTGCCAGCTCACCCCAGGACGCCCAGACAGGGTTTGCACTGGTG. As protein: CASSPQDAQTGFALV.

The chain employs TRBV15 and TRBJ1-1, with TRBD1 matching 9 bases. The CDR3 loop spans 15 amino acids. Losses at the gene ends were 0 bases for V and 5 bases for J; bases not matched to a gene: 4. Looked up from germline, CDR1 is LNHNV and CDR2 is YYDKDF (reference sequence). CDR3 coding DNA: TGTGCCACCAGCAGAGAGACAGGGGGAGGGACTGAAGCTTTCTTT. It codes for CATSRETGGGTEAFF.

The chain employs TRBV15 and TRBJ1-2; TRBD1 matches at 7 bases. The CDR3 contains 15 residues. Germline CDR1 is LNHNV and CDR2 is YYDKDF (reference sequence). V lost 5 bases to trimming and J lost 6 bases; unmatched junction nucleotides: 12. DNA for the CDR3: TGTGCCACCAGCCTAGAAGGGGGCTTTGAGAATGGCTACACCTTC. Protein sequence: CATSLEGGFENGYTF.

The rearrangement joins TRBV2 to TRBJ2-5; 14 positions match TRBD2. CDR1 and CDR2 (germline): SNHLY, FYNNEI. The CDR3 totals 15 residues. V lost 5 bases and J lost 10; bases outside the gene matches: 9. This chain's CDR3 is CASSFRTSGGNLQYF. In nucleotides, the CDR3 is TGTGCCAGCAGTTTTAGGACTAGCGGGGGGAACCTCCAGTACTTC.

The chain uses TRBV12-3 or TRBV12-4 and TRBJ2-1; 10 nucleotides agree with TRBD2. The V and J ends lost 5 bases and 11 bases, in that order; junction bases with no gene match: 6. The CDR3 totals 13 residues. The chain's CDR3 is CASSPGLALQQFF. For the CDR3, the DNA is TGTGCCAGCAGTCCGGGACTAGCGCTCCAGCAGTTCTTC.

The chain uses TRBV7-8 and TRBJ2-7; the D is unclear. V lost 1 base to trimming and J lost 3 bases, with 10 bases between them. CDR3 length: 14 amino acids. The V gene's germline CDR1 is SGHVS and CDR2 FQNEAQ. CDR3 region: CASSLEAGNYEQYV. CDR3 DNA: TGTGCCAGCAGCTTAGAGGCAGGTAACTACGAGCAGTACGTC.

The V and J genes are TRBV6-6 and TRBJ2-5; tentatively, D is TRBD1 (6 bases). The CDR3 contains 15 residues. In germline, CDR1 is MNHNY, CDR2 SVGAGI (reference sequence). Trimming removed 3 bases from V and 1 base from J, with 12 bases in between. The DNA for the CDR3 is TGTGCCAGCAGTTATCTCAGGGGTTTCCAAGAGACCCAGTACTTC. Translated, it gives CASSYLRGFQETQYF.

This chain joins TRBV10-2 and TRBJ2-1, with TRBD2 identical over 7 bases. The V and J ends lost 0 bases and 6 bases, in that order; junction bases with no gene match: 5. CDR1 and CDR2 (germline): WSHSY, SAAADI. There are 15 residues in the CDR3. Here the CDR3 reads CASSESAASGNEQFF. DNA of the CDR3: TGCGCCAGCAGTGAGTCAGCGGCTAGCGGCAATGAGCAGTTCTTC.

The chain uses TRBV4-2 and TRBJ1-5; D ambiguous. V dropped 1 base and J dropped 0 bases, with 7 bases sitting between them. The V gene's germline CDR1 is LGHNA and CDR2 YNFKEQ. The CDR3 contains 15 residues. CDR3 protein: CASSQARNSNQPQHF. CDR3 bases: TGTGCCAGCAGCCAAGCCAGAAATAGCAATCAGCCCCAGCATTTT.

The chain employs TRBV29-1 and TRBJ1-5; 7 nucleotides match TRBD1. J was trimmed by 3 bases and V by 6 bases; bases with no gene match: 5. Germline-derived CDR1 and CDR2 are SQVTM and ANQGSEA. The CDR3 consists of 13 residues. CDR3 region: CSVATGVNQPQHF. The CDR3 DNA reads as TGCAGCGTGGCAACAGGGGTCAATCAGCCCCAGCATTTT.

The genes are TRBV9 and TRBJ2-3; 13 positions agree with TRBD2. The CDR3 sequence is 15 residues long. J gave up 5 bases and V 0 bases, and 0 bases lay outside the gene matches. From germline, CDR1 is SGDLS and CDR2 YYNGEE. The CDR3 protein is CASSVGLAGGDTQYF. The CDR3 DNA reads TGTGCCAGCAGCGTAGGACTAGCGGGGGGAGATACGCAGTATTTT.